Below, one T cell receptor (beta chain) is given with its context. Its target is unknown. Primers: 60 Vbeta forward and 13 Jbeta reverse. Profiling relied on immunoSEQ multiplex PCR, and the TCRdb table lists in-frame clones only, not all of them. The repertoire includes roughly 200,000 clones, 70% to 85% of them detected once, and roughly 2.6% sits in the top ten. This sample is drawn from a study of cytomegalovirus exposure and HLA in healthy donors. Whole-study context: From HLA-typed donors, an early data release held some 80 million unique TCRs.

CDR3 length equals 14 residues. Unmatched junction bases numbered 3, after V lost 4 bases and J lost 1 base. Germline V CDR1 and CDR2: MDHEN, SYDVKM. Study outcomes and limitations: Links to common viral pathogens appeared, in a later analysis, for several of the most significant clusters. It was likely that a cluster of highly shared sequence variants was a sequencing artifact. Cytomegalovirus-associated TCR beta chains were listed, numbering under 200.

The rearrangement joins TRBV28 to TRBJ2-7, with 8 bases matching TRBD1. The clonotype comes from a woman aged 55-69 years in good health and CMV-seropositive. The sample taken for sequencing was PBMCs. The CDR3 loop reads CASSSGQGSYEQYF. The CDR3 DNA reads TGTGCCAGCAGTTCCGGACAGGGTTCCTACGAGCAGTACTTC. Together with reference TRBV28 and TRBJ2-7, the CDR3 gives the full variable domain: DVKVTQSSRYLVKRTGEKVFLECVQDMDHENMFWYRQDPGLGLRLIYFSYDVKMKEKGDIPEGYSVSREKKERFSLILESASTNQTSMYLCASSSGQGSYEQYFGPGTRLTVT.